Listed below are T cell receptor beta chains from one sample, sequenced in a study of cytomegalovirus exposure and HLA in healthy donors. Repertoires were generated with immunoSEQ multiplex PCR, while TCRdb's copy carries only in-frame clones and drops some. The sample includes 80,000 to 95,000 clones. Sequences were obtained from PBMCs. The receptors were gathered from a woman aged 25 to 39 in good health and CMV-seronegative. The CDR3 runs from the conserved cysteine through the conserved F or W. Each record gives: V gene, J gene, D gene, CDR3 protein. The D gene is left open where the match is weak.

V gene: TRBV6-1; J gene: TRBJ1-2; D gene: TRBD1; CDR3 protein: CASSDVAGGAINYGYTF
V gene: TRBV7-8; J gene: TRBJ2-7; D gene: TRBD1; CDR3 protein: CASSFKQGVYYEQYF
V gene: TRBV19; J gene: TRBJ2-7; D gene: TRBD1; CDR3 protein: CASSNRGNEQYF
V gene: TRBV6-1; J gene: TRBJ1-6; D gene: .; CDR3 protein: CASSEVQGNSPLHF
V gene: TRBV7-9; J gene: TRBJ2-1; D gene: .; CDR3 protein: CASSSSDEQFF
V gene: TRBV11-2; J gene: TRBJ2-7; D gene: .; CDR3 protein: CASSLTEAQYF
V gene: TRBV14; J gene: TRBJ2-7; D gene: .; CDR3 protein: CASSPGRRFYEQYF
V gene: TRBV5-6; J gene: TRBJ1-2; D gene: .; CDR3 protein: CASSLLGDIDGYTF
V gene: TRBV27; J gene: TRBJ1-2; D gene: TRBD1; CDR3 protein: CASSWGQGASHYGYTF
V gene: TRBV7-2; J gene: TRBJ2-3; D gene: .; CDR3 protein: CASSLVSGGSTDTQYF
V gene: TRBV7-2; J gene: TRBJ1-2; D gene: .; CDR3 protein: CASQPRGSSYGYTF
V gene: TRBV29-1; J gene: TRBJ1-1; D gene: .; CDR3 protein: CSVARQGTFSEAFF
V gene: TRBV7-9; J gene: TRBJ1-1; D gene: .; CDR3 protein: CASSWANTEAFF
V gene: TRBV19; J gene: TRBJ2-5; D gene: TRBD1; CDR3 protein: CASSMAGTGYEETQYF
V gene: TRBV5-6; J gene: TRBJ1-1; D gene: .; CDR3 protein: CASSLYSEAFF
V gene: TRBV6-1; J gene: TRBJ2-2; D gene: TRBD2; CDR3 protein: CASSEARGGAPGELFF
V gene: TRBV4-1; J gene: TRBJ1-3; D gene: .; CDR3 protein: CASSQLWDYSGNTIYF
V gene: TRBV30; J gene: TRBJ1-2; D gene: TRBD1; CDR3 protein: CAYTRTGVGYTF